A single sample gave rise to the 22 T cell receptor beta chains below, sequenced in a study of T cell changes during pregnancy in multiple sclerosis. The assay was immunoSEQ multiplex PCR, and TCRdb's table has in-frame clones only and misses some. The repertoire holds around 40,000 clones, with 90% as singletons. The sample consisted of CD4+ T cells from peripheral blood mononuclear cells, taken in the first trimester of pregnancy. All receptors come from a female donor in good health, enrolled as a control in a pregnancy study.

J is TRBJ1-5 and V is TRBV10-3; 7 bases map to TRBD1. The CDR3 has 14 residues. Germline CDR1 ENHRY, CDR2 SYGVKD. With 2 bases clipped from V and 11 bases from J, the junction kept 9 bases outside the gene matches. The CDR3 loop is CAISEGQAPSSQHF. As DNA, the CDR3 is TGTGCCATCAGTGAGGGACAGGCCCCCAGTTCCCAGCATTTT.

This chain uses TRBV13 with TRBJ2-7; 8 bases align to TRBD1. This CDR3 has 14 amino acids. CDR1 is PRHDT and CDR2 is FYEKMQ in the germline V gene (reference sequence). The J segment lost 2 bases and the V segment lost 3 bases, leaving 3 bases of the junction unmatched. The CDR3 coding sequence is TGTGCCAGCAGCTTCGGACAGGGTACCTACGAGCAGTACTTC. It encodes CASSFGQGTYEQYF.

The chain combines TRBV7-3 with TRBJ2-7; D perhaps matches TRBD2 (5 bases). The CDR3 length is 16 residues. V lost 0 bases and J 2 bases, leaving 14 bases between the germline ends. CDR1 and CDR2 from the germline V gene are SGHTA and FQGTGA. The CDR3, as DNA: TGTGCCAGCAGCTTAACTAGCGCCCCGAACGCCTACGAGCAGTACTTC. As protein: CASSLTSAPNAYEQYF.

This clone has only one observation. The V gene is TRBV30, the J gene TRBJ1-6, with D possibly being TRBD1 (5 bases). V was trimmed by 2 bases and J by 10 bases, leaving 18 bases between them. The CDR3 loop spans 15 amino acids. The V gene's germline CDR1 is GTSNPN and CDR2 SVGIG (reference sequence). For the CDR3, the DNA is TGTGCCTGGAGTACGTCGTCAGGGCGTAGGTCACCCCTCCACTTT. As protein: CAWSTSSGRRSPLHF.

This sequence joins TRBV5-5 and TRBJ2-6; 7 nucleotides line up with TRBD1. The CDR3 length is 17 residues. The V segment lost 6 bases and the J segment 1 base; nucleotides outside the gene matches: 10. Germline V gene data show CDR1 as SGHKS and CDR2 as YYEKEE (reference sequence). CDR3 amino acids: CASNPGQKYSGANVLTF. In DNA form, the CDR3 reads TGTGCCAGCAACCCGGGACAGAAATATTCTGGGGCCAACGTCCTGACTTTC.

The chain is built from TRBV7-2 and TRBJ2-1, with TRBD1 identical over 8 bases. Looked up from germline, CDR1 is SGHTA and CDR2 is FQGNSA. This CDR3 is built from 13 residues. J lost 6 bases, V lost 5 bases, and 3 bases had no gene match. The CDR3 reads CASSPTGGNEQFF. The CDR3 nucleotides read TGTGCCAGCAGCCCAACAGGGGGCAATGAGCAGTTCTTC.

This clone was counted a single time. This chain uses TRBV7-9 with TRBJ2-1, with a weak D call TRBD2 (6 bases). CDR1 SEHNR and CDR2 FQNEAQ come from the germline V gene (reference sequence). The CDR3 spans 15 residues. Trimming shortened V by 4 bases and J by 2 bases, and 12 bases separated the two germline ends. The chain's CDR3 is CASSSTGGAYNEQFF. CDR3 DNA: TGTGCCAGCAGCTCGACCGGGGGTGCCTACAATGAGCAGTTCTTC.

The genes are TRBV28 and TRBJ2-7, with D maybe TRBD2 (5 bases). Trimming cost V 7 bases and J 4 bases, with 8 bases left between them. The CDR3 loop spans 11 amino acids. Germline CDR1 is MDHEN and CDR2 is SYDVKM. CDR3 DNA: TGTGCCAGCACGGGGTTGTACGAGCAGTACTTC. Translated: CASTGLYEQYF.

The chain employs TRBV7-2 and TRBJ2-7; 7 bases align to TRBD1. Germline loops: CDR1 SGHTA, CDR2 FQGNSA. The CDR3 has 16 amino acids. Trimming took 5 bases from V and 5 from J; bases not matched to a gene: 15. CDR3 amino acids: CASSPQGTSVWNEQYF. For the CDR3, the DNA is TGTGCCAGCAGCCCACAGGGGACGTCCGTCTGGAACGAGCAGTACTTC. Drawing the rest from reference TRBV7-2 and TRBJ2-7, the complete variable domain is GAGVSQSPSNKVTEKGKDVELRCDPISGHTALYWYRQSLGQGLEFLIYFQGNSAPDKSGLPSDRFSAERTGGSVSTLTIQRTQQEDSAVYLCASSPQGTSVWNEQYFGPGTRLTVT.

The V gene is TRBV7-2, the J gene TRBJ2-7, with 9 bases aligning to TRBD1. The ends lost 5 bases at V and 5 bases at J; junction bases unmatched: 7. This CDR3 spans 14 amino acids. The germline V gene has CDR1 SGHTA and CDR2 FQGNSA. DNA of the CDR3: TGTGCCAGCAGCCCCGGACAGGGGTTCCACGAGCAGTACTTC. It yields the protein CASSPGQGFHEQYF.

In its sample, this clone was seen a few times. The chain uses TRBV2 and TRBJ1-5; D is possibly TRBD1 (5 bases). Germline CDR1 and CDR2: SNHLY and FYNNEI. V dropped 9 bases and J dropped 3 bases, with 15 bases sitting between them. The CDR3 is made up of 14 amino acids. The CDR3 sequence is CARGHGGANQPQHF. CDR3 coding DNA: TGTGCCAGGGGGCATGGAGGGGCCAATCAGCCCCAGCATTTT.

V gene TRBV14 combines with J gene TRBJ1-4; TRBD1 might be the D (5 bases). The ends were cut back, 1 base at V and 5 bases at J, with 11 bases in the middle. CDR3 length equals 15 residues. CDR1 SGHDN and CDR2 FVKESK come from the germline V gene. The CDR3 DNA is TGTGCCAGCAGCCAAGTCGCAGGGTTCAATGAAAAACTGTTTTTT. Translated, it gives CASSQVAGFNEKLFF.

V is TRBV5-4 and J is TRBJ2-7; D is uncertain. CDR1 is SGHNT and CDR2 is YYREEE in the germline V gene (reference sequence). V gave up 0 bases and J gave up 7 bases, with 8 bases separating them. This CDR3 contains 12 residues. The CDR3 sequence is CASSLAGGEQYF. The CDR3 coding sequence is TGTGCCAGCAGCTTGGCCGGTGGTGAGCAGTACTTC.

This clone was picked up one time. This chain joins TRBV9 and TRBJ1-3; maybe TRBD1 (5 bases). Germline V gene data show CDR1 as SGDLS and CDR2 as YYNGEE. The CDR3 contains 15 residues. The V gene lost 2 bases and the J gene lost 0 bases, with 9 bases spanning the gap. CDR3 DNA: TGTGCCAGCAGCGTCGGCAGGGCCTCTGGAAACACCATATATTTT. This sequence encodes CASSVGRASGNTIYF.

On this clone itself: Within the sample, other DNA sequences also encode this same CDR3. The V gene is TRBV6-6, the J gene TRBJ1-5; D may be TRBD1 (6 bases). CDR1 MNHNY and CDR2 SVGAGI come from the germline V gene (reference sequence). Trimming took off 0 bases at V and 0 bases at J, with 9 bases between the two ends. The CDR3 runs to 16 residues. The CDR3 DNA is TGTGCCAGCAGTTACTCGCGACAGGCTAGCAATCAGCCCCAGCATTTT. Protein product: CASSYSRQASNQPQHF.

The J gene is TRBJ1-5, the V gene TRBV7-2, with 7 bases that match TRBD1. Trimming at V came to 1 base and at J to 3 bases, leaving 3 bases not matched to a gene. This CDR3 is built from 15 residues. The V gene's germline CDR1 is SGHTA and CDR2 FQGNSA. CDR3 sequence: CASSLVGQANQPQHF. CDR3 DNA sequence: TGTGCCAGCAGCTTAGTAGGACAGGCCAATCAGCCCCAGCATTTT. Together with reference TRBV7-2 and TRBJ1-5, the CDR3 gives the full variable domain: GAGVSQSPSNKVTEKGKDVELRCDPISGHTALYWYRQSLGQGLEFLIYFQGNSAPDKSGLPSDRFSAERTGGSVSTLTIQRTQQEDSAVYLCASSLVGQANQPQHFGDGTRLSIL.

The chain couples TRBV6-6 to TRBJ1-5; no firm D call. The CDR3 runs 14 residues. Looked up from germline, CDR1 is MNHNY and CDR2 is SVGAGI (reference sequence). V lost 6 bases to trimming and J lost 0 bases, with 9 bases between them. The CDR3 DNA is TGTGCCAGCAGGTTGGCTGATAGCAATCAGCCCCAGCATTTT. Amino acid sequence: CASRLADSNQPQHF.

The chain combines TRBV6-5 with TRBJ1-6, with TRBD1 as a possible D gene (6 bases). Trimming removed 2 bases at V and 9 bases at J, with 8 bases between. The CDR3 is 13 residues long. The germline gives CDR1 MNHEY, CDR2 SVGAGI. CDR3 amino acids: CASSYDRISPLHF. In nucleotides, the CDR3 is TGTGCCAGCAGTTACGACAGGATTTCACCCCTCCACTTT.

The gene calls are TRBV19 and TRBJ2-7; D might be TRBD2 (7 bases). Germline values: CDR1 LNHDA, CDR2 SQIVND (reference sequence). This CDR3 spans 15 amino acids. Trimming removed 3 bases at V and 7 bases at J, with 19 bases between. CDR3: CASSIGRGILREQYF. The CDR3 coding sequence is TGTGCCAGTAGTATTGGGAGGGGGATTCTACGAGAGCAGTACTTC.

The chain couples TRBV7-6 to TRBJ2-2; D ambiguous. CDR3 length: 15 residues. Germline V gene sequence: CDR1 SGHVS, CDR2 FNYEAQ. V shed 6 bases and J shed 2 bases, with 13 bases lying between them. As DNA, the CDR3 is TGTGCCAGCAGACCTCTACAGAGAAACACCGGGGAGCTGTTTTTT. As protein: CASRPLQRNTGELFF.

The V call is TRBV2, the J call TRBJ1-2, with TRBD1 identical over 9 bases. The junction had 10 bases not matched to a gene; V was cut back by 3 bases and J by 8 bases. Germline CDR1 reads SNHLY; CDR2 reads FYNNEI. CDR3 length equals 15 residues. This CDR3 is CASSEGGQGRRGYTF. CDR3 sequence (DNA): TGTGCCAGCAGTGAGGGTGGACAGGGGAGAAGAGGCTACACCTTC.

The J gene is TRBJ1-5, the V gene TRBV19; tentative D call: TRBD1 (5 bases). The CDR3 contains 12 residues. V was clipped by 6 bases and J by 5 bases, with 8 bases between them. Germline lookup yields CDR1 LNHDA and CDR2 SQIVND (reference sequence). CDR3 bases: TGTGCCAGTAGCGACAGAGATCAGCCCCAGCATTTT. It translates to CASSDRDQPQHF.